The T cell receptor (beta chain) under discussion was sequenced for a study of STAT5B mutations in CD4+ large granular lymphocyte leukemia. The assay was run at survey level. Method: immunoSEQ multiplex PCR; TCRdb's copy keeps in-frame clones and lacks some. The sample includes 45,000 to 55,000 clones, around 70% of them seen just once. This sequence originates from a human donor in good health. Sequenced: CD4+ T cells from blood buffy coats.

CDR3 region: CASSPNQGGELFF. The CDR3 DNA sequence: TGTGCCAGCAGTCCAAATCAGGGCGGGGAGCTGTTTTTT. The genes are TRBV27 and TRBJ2-2; perhaps TRBD1 as D (5 bases). The CDR3 consists of 13 residues. V was cut by 5 bases and J by 7 bases, with 11 bases left in between. CDR1 is MNHEY and CDR2 is SMNVEV in the germline V gene (reference sequence).